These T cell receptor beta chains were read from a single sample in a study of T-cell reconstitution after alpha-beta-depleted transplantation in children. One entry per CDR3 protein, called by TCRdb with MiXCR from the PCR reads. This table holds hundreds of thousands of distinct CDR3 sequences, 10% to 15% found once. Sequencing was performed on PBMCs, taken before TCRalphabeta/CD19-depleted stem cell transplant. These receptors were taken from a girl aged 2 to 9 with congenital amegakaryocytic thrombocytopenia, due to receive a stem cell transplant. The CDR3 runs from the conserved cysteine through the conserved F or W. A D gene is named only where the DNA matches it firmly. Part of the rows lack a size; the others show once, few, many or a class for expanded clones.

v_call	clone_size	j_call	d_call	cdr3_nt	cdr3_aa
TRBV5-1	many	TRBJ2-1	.	TGCGCCAGCAGCTCCTTTCCGGTCAACAATGAGCAGTTCTTC	CASSSFPVNNEQFF
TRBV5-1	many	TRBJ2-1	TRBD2	TGCGCCAGCAGCTTGGAACTAGCGGGAGGGCCGATGGAGTTCTTC	CASSLELAGGPMEFF
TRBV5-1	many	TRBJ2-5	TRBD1	TGCGCCAGCAGCTTCTCGGGACAGGGGGCTGAGACCCAGTACTTC	CASSFSGQGAETQYF
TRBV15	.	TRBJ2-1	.	TGTGCCACCAGCAGGAGGAACGGGGTAAATGAGCAGTTCTTC	CATSRRNGVNEQFF
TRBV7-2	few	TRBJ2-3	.	TGTGCCAGCAGCTTAGAGGGCCACGATACGCAGTATTTT	CASSLEGHDTQYF
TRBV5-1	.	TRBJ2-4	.	TGCGCCAGCAGCTTCGTGGGGAAAGGAGCCAAAAACATTCAGTACTTC	CASSFVGKGAKNIQYF
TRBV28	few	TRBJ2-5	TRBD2	TGTGCCTCCTTAAGTCCAGCGGGGGACCAAGAGACCCAGTACTTC	CASLSPAGDQETQYF
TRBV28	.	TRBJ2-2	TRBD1	TGTACCTGCAGTTCAAGCCGCCCCGGGACAGGGTTCTTTTCCGGGGAGCTGTTTTTT	CTCSSSRPGTGFFSGELFF
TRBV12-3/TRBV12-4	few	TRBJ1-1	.	TGTGCCAGCAGGTCGGACTTTTTCGAAGCTTTCTTT	CASRSDFFEAFF
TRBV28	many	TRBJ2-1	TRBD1	TGTGCCAGCAGTTACCTGGACAGGGACAATGAGCAGTTCTTC	CASSYLDRDNEQFF
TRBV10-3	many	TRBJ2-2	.	TGTGCCATCACCGCCGAGACTGGGGCCGGGGAGCTGTTTTTT	CAITAETGAGELFF
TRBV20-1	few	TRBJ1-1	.	TGCAGTGCTAGAGAGAGCCTGGGCCTGAACACTGAAGCTTTCTTT	CSARESLGLNTEAFF
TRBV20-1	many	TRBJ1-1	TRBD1	TGCAGTGCGAAACCGGGACAGGGAACCATGAACACTGAAGCTTTCTTT	CSAKPGQGTMNTEAFF
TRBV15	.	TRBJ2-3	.	TGTGCCACCAGCAGTGAACGCGGGACTCGAAAGGCTGGTACGCAGTATTTT	CATSSERGTRKAGTQYF
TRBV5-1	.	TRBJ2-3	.	TGCGCCAGCAGCTTGGTTTCGGGATCTAGCACAGATACGCAGTATTTT	CASSLVSGSSTDTQYF
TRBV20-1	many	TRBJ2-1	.	TGCAGTGCTAGAGAGGAGGGCGGGATGTATGAGCAGTTCTTC	CSAREEGGMYEQFF
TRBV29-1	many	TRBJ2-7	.	TGCAGCGTTGCGAACAGCTCCTACGAGCAGTACTTC	CSVANSSYEQYF
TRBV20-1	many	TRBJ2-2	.	TGCAGTGCTCCCTCGCCACAGATCACCGGGGAGCTGTTTTTT	CSAPSPQITGELFF
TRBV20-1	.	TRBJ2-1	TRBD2	TGCAGTGGCCTACTAGCGGGAGTTGACAATGAGCAGTTCTTC	CSGLLAGVDNEQFF
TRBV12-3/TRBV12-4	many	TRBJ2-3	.	TGTGCCAGCAGTCCCCAAGATACGCAGTATTTT	CASSPQDTQYF
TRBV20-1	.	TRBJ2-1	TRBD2	TGCAGTGCTAGATTACCGGGAGGGGCTGAGCAGTTCTTC	CSARLPGGAEQFF
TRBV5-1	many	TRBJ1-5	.	TGCGCCAGCAGCTTGGACGACGGGGCCCAGCCCCAGCATTTT	CASSLDDGAQPQHF
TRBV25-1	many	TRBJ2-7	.	TGTGCCAGCAGTCGGCTAGGCTACGAGCAGTACTTC	CASSRLGYEQYF
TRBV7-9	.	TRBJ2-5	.	TGTGCCAGCAGCTCCATAGGGCGGCAAGAGACCCAGTACTTC	CASSSIGRQETQYF
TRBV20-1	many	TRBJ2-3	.	TGCAGTGCCACCGAGGCCCCTCCCTTCACAGATACGCAGTATTTT	CSATEAPPFTDTQYF
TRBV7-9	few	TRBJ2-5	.	TGTGCCAGCAGCTTATGGGGTACGGAGACCCAGTACTTC	CASSLWGTETQYF
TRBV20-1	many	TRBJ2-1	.	TGCAGTGCTAGAGTTGAAGCGCAGCCCTACAATGAGCAGTTCTTC	CSARVEAQPYNEQFF
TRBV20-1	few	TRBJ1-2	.	TGCAGTGCCCCGGACAGTTTGTACACCTTC	CSAPDSLYTF
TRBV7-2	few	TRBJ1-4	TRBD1	TGTGCCAGCAGTCCTAACAGGGGTCTCGAACTGTTTTTT	CASSPNRGLELFF
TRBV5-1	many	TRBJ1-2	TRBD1	TGCGCCAGCAGCCCGGGGGACAGAATCTACTATGGCTACACCTTC	CASSPGDRIYYGYTF
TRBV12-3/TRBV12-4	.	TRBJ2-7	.	TGTGCCAGCAGCGGCTGGCCGGGGCACCGCTACGAGCAGTACTTC	CASSGWPGHRYEQYF
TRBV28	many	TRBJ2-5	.	TGTGCCAGCAGTCCCCCTTACGGGGAGACCCAGTACTTC	CASSPPYGETQYF
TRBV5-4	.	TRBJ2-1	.	TGTGCCAGCAGCTTGGACAATACCTACAATGAGCAGTTCTTC	CASSLDNTYNEQFF
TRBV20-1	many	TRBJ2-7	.	TGCAGTGCTCGCCCGGGGAGGGGGGGCTACGAGCAGTACTTC	CSARPGRGGYEQYF
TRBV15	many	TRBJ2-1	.	TGTGCCACCAGCACTTTACAGGGATCGGAGGACAATGAGCAGTTCTTC	CATSTLQGSEDNEQFF
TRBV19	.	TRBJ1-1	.	TGTGCCAGTAGTATAGGGGCGAACACTGAAGCTTTCTTT	CASSIGANTEAFF